These 16 T cell receptor beta chains originate from one sample sequenced in a study of blood T cells in healthy people across ages. Through a sample-barcoded 5' primer and a J-beta primer mix, a second PCR was run for roughly 7 to 12 cycles. TCRdb called the 5' RACE reads again in MiXCR, with one record for every CDR3 protein. The sample lists around 850,000 distinct CDR3 sequences; around 36% were seen once. The sequenced material came from blood. Every receptor here comes from a man aged 18 to 30 in good health.

The V call is TRBV14, the J call TRBJ2-7; D is possibly TRBD1 or TRBD2 (5 bases each). The germline V and J ends were trimmed by 4 bases and 2 bases, with 15 bases remaining between them. Germline assignment: CDR1 SGHDN and CDR2 FVKESK. This CDR3 has 15 amino acids. This CDR3 is CASSPPLGDPYEQYF. CDR3 DNA sequence: TGTGCCAGCAGCCCCCCGTTAGGGGACCCCTACGAGCAGTACTTC.

This clonotype was seen ten or more times. The chain uses TRBV10-3 and TRBJ2-4, with D possibly matching TRBD1 (6 bases). This CDR3 is built from 13 residues. Germline V gene sequence: CDR1 ENHRY, CDR2 SYGVKD. Trimming shortened V by 11 bases and J by 6 bases, and 17 bases separated the two germline ends. The CDR3 protein is CAATDRWGNIQYF. CDR3 DNA: TGTGCCGCCACAGACAGGTGGGGAAACATTCAGTACTTC.

This clonotype turned up a few times. V usage is TRBV20-1 and J usage is TRBJ2-1; perhaps TRBD2 as D (6 bases). Per germline, CDR1 DFQATT and CDR2 SNEGSKA (reference sequence). V was pared by 3 bases and J by 6 bases, with 12 bases between. The CDR3 is 13 amino acids. CDR3 region: CSARWTIANEQFF. The CDR3 DNA is TGCAGTGCTAGGTGGACTATAGCCAATGAGCAGTTCTTC.

This chain uses TRBV7-2 with TRBJ2-7; D is ambiguous. The germline V gene has CDR1 SGHTA and CDR2 FQGNSA. The CDR3 totals 13 residues. V dropped 5 bases and J dropped 3 bases, with 11 bases sitting between them. The CDR3 region is CASSVNGGYEQYF. The CDR3 nucleotides read TGTGCCAGCAGCGTAAACGGTGGCTACGAGCAGTACTTC. Using reference TRBV7-2 and TRBJ2-7 for the parts outside the CDR3, the full variable domain is GAGVSQSPSNKVTEKGKDVELRCDPISGHTALYWYRQSLGQGLEFLIYFQGNSAPDKSGLPSDRFSAERTGGSVSTLTIQRTQQEDSAVYLCASSVNGGYEQYFGPGTRLTVT.

The chain combines TRBV6-1 with TRBJ2-2; D ambiguous. Deletions cut 8 bases from V and 5 bases from J, with 15 bases between. The CDR3 length is 14 residues. CDR1 is MNHNS, CDR2 SASEGT, per germline. The CDR3 loop is CASVALFSTGELFF. The CDR3 nucleotides read TGTGCCAGCGTGGCGCTCTTTTCAACCGGGGAGCTGTTTTTT.

The chain joins TRBV24-1 to TRBJ2-1; D is uncertain. V lost 6 bases, J lost 5 bases, and 16 bases lay in between. The CDR3 has 15 residues. Germline V lookup: CDR1 KGHDR, CDR2 SFDVKD. The CDR3 DNA sequence: TGTGCCACCAGTAAGACCCCGGGCGGTAACAATGAGCAGTTCTTC. It encodes CATSKTPGGNNEQFF.

This clonotype was observed many times. This chain connects TRBV12-3 or TRBV12-4 to TRBJ2-3; the match to TRBD2 covers 8 bases. There are 14 residues in the CDR3. V was clipped by 5 bases and J by 8 bases; unmatched bases: 9. The CDR3, as DNA: TGTGCCAGCAGTATGCTAGACAGCGGGGGTACGCAGTATTTT. It specifies CASSMLDSGGTQYF.

There are many counts of this clonotype. The chain employs TRBV29-1 and TRBJ2-1; TRBD1 aligns across 9 bases. The CDR3 consists of 13 residues. Germline values: CDR1 SQVTM, CDR2 ANQGSEA. With V trimmed by 3 bases and J by 4 bases, 1 base remained unmatched. CDR3: CSVDGQGYNEQFF. The CDR3 DNA is TGCAGCGTTGATGGACAGGGGTACAATGAGCAGTTCTTC.

To note about this clonotype: At one end the junction does not follow the germline gene, possibly because of a read error. The rearrangement uses TRBV20-1 and TRBJ2-3; 9 bases are shared with TRBD2. Germline assignment: CDR1 DFQATT and CDR2 SNEGSKA (reference sequence). The length of the CDR3 is 14 residues. The CDR3 DNA reads as TGCGGTGCATCCGGGACTAGCTTGCAGGATACGCAGTATTTT. This translates into CGASGTSLQDTQYF.

CDR3: CASSLGRTYSNEQYF. The DNA for the CDR3 is TGTGCCAGCAGTCTAGGGCGCACCTATAGCAATGAGCAGTACTTC. This chain links TRBV28 with TRBJ2-4, with unresolved D. V was trimmed by 5 bases and J by 13 bases, leaving 24 bases between them. The CDR3 spans 15 residues. CDR1 MDHEN and CDR2 SYDVKM come from the germline V gene.

About this clonotype itself: It may be a read error: a sequence one base away is much more abundant. This chain links TRBV5-6 with TRBJ2-7, with 7 bases fitting TRBD1. CDR3 size: 14 residues. Germline values: CDR1 SGHDT, CDR2 YYEEEE. V was clipped by 3 bases and J by 2 bases; unmatched bases: 5. CDR3 in DNA: TGTGCCAGCAGCTCTGGACAGGCGACCTACGAGCAGTACTTC. This codes for CASSSGQATYEQYF. Based on the CDR3 plus reference TRBV5-6 and TRBJ2-7, the full variable domain is DAGVTQSPTHLIKTRGQQVTLRCSPKSGHDTVSWYQQALGQGPQFIFQYYEEEERQRGNFPDRFSGHQFPNYSSELNVNALLLGDSALYLCASSSGQATYEQYFGPGTRLTVT.

As to this clonotype: The junction departs from the called germline gene at one end, perhaps through a read error. The rearrangement links TRBV4-2 to TRBJ1-5, with D tentatively TRBD1 (5 bases). Germline V gene data show CDR1 as LGHNA and CDR2 as YNFKEQ. The length of the CDR3 is 15 residues. The CDR3 protein is CAGSQARGSGQPQHF. Here the CDR3 DNA reads TGTGCCGGCAGCCAAGCTCGGGGGAGTGGGCAGCCCCAGCATTTT.

This chain's CDR3 is CAIRGTGTTEAFF. In DNA form, the CDR3 reads TGTGCCATCAGGGGGACGGGGACCACTGAAGCTTTCTTT. The chain recombines TRBV10-3 with TRBJ1-1; a weak D match, TRBD1 (5 bases). The CDR3 consists of 13 residues. The germline CDR1 and CDR2 sequences are ENHRY and SYGVKD. Trimming shortened V by 6 bases and J by 4 bases, and 12 bases separated the two germline ends.

A word on this clonotype: Mismatch with germline at one junction end may stem from a read error. V and J are TRBV12-3 or TRBV12-4 and TRBJ1-5, with unresolved D. The CDR3 covers 11 residues. The CDR3 DNA reads as TGTACCAGCAGTTTATCCGGGACCCAGCATTTT. Translation: CTSSLSGTQHF.

Of note for this clonotype: One end of the junction fails to match germline, which may point to a read error. This chain links TRBV20-1 with TRBJ2-3; D gene ambiguous. The CDR3 has 14 residues. CDR1 is DFQATT, CDR2 SNEGSKA, per germline (reference sequence). The chain's CDR3 is CGARDSAAADTQYF. The CDR3 nucleotides read TGCGGTGCCAGAGATTCAGCCGCTGCAGATACGCAGTATTTT.

This chain links TRBV7-9 with TRBJ1-5; weak D call: TRBD1 (5 bases). Germline values: CDR1 SEHNR, CDR2 FQNEAQ (reference sequence). The CDR3 contains 15 residues. Trimming took off 5 bases at V and 0 bases at J, with 11 bases between the two ends. The CDR3 coding sequence is TGTGCCAGCAGCCCGGCTGGGGCTAGCAATCAGCCCCAGCATTTT. This sequence encodes CASSPAGASNQPQHF.